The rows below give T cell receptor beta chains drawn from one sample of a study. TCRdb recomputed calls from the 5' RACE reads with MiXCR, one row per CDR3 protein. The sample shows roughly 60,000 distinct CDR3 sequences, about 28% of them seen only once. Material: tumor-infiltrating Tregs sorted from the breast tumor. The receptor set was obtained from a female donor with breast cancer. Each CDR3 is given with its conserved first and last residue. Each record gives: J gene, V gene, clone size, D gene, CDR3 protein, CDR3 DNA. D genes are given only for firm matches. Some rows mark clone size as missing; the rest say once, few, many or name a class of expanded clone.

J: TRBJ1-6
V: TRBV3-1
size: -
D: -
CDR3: CASSPAGYNSPLHF
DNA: TGTGCCAGCAGCCCGGCGGGGTATAATTCACCCCTCCACTTT

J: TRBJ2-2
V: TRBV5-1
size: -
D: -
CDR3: CTSSRTAGTGELFF
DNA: TGCACCAGCAGCAGGACAGCCGGCACCGGGGAGCTGTTTTTT

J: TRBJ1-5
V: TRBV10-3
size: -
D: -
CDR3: CAVSEGREMGQPQHF
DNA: TGTGCCGTCAGTGAGGGAAGGGAAATGGGTCAGCCCCAGCATTTT

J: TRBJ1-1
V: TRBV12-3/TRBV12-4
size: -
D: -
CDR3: CASSAGRTEAFF
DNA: TGTGCCAGCAGTGCAGGGAGGACTGAAGCTTTCTTT

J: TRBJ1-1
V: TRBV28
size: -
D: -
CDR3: CASSLWQGSMNTEAFF
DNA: TGTGCCAGCAGTTTATGGCAAGGGTCCATGAACACTGAAGCTTTCTTT

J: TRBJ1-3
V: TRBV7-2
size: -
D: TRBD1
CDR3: CASSGRTVTGTGNTIYF
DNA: TGTGCCAGCAGCGGCCGAACCGTGACAGGGACTGGAAACACCATATATTTT

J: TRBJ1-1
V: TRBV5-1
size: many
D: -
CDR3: CASSFAGMTEAFF
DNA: TGCGCCAGCAGCTTCGCGGGGATGACTGAAGCTTTCTTT

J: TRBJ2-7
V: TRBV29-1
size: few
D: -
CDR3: CSVGETRLVYEQYF
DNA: TGCAGCGTTGGTGAGACTAGACTCGTCTACGAGCAGTACTTC

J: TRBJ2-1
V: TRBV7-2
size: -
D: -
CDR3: CASSSEMSRYNEQFF
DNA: TGTGCCAGCAGCTCGGAAATGAGTAGATACAATGAGCAGTTCTTC

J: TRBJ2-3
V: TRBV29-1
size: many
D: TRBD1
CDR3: CSVYSLDRGRTDTQYF
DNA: TGCAGCGTTTACTCTCTGGACAGGGGGCGCACAGATACGCAGTATTTT

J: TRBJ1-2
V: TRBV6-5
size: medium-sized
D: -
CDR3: CASRTGRIDGYTF
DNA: TGTGCCAGCAGAACAGGGAGAATCGATGGCTACACCTTC

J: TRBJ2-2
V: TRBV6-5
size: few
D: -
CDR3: CASSYGGGGTTGELFF
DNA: TGTGCCAGCAGTTACGGTGGGGGAGGCACTACCGGGGAGCTGTTTTTT

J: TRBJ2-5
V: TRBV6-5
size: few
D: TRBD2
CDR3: CASSRTSGPQGTQYF
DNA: TGTGCCAGCAGCCGGACTAGCGGGCCTCAAGGGACCCAGTACTTC

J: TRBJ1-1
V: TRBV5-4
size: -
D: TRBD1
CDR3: CASSVNRGDTEAFF
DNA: TGTGCCAGCAGCGTAAACAGGGGCGACACTGAAGCTTTCTTT

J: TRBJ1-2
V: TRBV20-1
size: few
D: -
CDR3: CSAPPRGFYGYTF
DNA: TGCAGTGCTCCCCCTCGGGGCTTTTATGGCTACACCTTC

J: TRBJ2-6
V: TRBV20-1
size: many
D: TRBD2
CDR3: CSAHGAGAGANVLTF
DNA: TGCAGTGCTCATGGGGCGGGAGCTGGGGCCAACGTCCTGACTTTC

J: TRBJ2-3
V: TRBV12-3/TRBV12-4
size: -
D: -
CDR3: CASSFPRAPSTDTQYF
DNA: TGTGCCAGCAGTTTTCCCAGGGCACCTAGCACAGATACGCAGTATTTT

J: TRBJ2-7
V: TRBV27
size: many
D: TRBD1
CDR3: CASRRQGAISEQYF
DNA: TGTGCCAGCAGACGACAGGGGGCAATCTCGGAGCAGTACTTC

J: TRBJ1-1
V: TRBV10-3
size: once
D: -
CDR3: CAIRKTTVNTEAFF
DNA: TGTGCCATCAGAAAGACAACAGTGAACACTGAAGCTTTCTTT

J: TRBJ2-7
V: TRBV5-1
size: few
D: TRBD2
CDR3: CASSVTGLASYEQYF
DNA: TGCGCCAGCAGCGTTACGGGACTAGCGTCCTACGAGCAGTACTTC

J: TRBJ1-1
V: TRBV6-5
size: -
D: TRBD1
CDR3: CASRPDRGVTEAFF
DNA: TGTGCCAGCAGACCGGACAGGGGCGTCACTGAAGCTTTCTTT

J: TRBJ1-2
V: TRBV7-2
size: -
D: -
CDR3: CASSLAKGINYGYTF
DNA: TGTGCCAGCAGCTTAGCGAAGGGGATCAACTATGGCTACACCTTC

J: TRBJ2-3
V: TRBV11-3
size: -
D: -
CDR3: CASSMSGDTQYF
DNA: TGTGCCAGCAGCATGAGCGGAGATACGCAGTATTTT

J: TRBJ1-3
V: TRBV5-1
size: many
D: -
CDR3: CASSLQIRSGNTIYF
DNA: TGCGCCAGCAGCCTTCAAATCCGCTCTGGAAACACCATATATTTT

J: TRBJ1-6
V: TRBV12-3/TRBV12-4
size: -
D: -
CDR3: CASSLEGRLNSPLHF
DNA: TGTGCCAGCAGTTTAGAGGGCAGGTTGAATTCACCCCTCCACTTT

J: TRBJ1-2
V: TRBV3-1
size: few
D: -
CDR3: CAGSQDGQGRSGYTF
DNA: TGTGCCGGCAGCCAAGATGGGCAGGGCAGGAGTGGCTACACCTTC

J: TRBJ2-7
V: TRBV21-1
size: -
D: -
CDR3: CASSKGRLIQQGRSSYEQYF
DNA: TGTGCCAGCAGCAAAGGCCGCCTCATCCAACAGGGACGAAGCTCCTACGAGCAGTACTTC

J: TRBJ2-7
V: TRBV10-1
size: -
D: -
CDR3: CASSAGDEQYF
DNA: TGCGCCAGCAGTGCCGGGGACGAGCAGTACTTC

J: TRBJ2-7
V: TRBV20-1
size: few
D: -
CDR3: CSAKLVNEQYF
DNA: TGCAGTGCTAAATTGGTCAACGAGCAGTACTTC

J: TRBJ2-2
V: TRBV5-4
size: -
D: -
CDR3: CASTQGGGGPAGELFF
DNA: TGTGCCAGCACCCAAGGTGGGGGGGGGCCCGCCGGGGAGCTGTTTTTT

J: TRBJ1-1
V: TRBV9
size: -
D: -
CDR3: CASSGGGLATEAFF
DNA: TGTGCCAGCAGCGGGGGGGGGCTGGCCACTGAAGCTTTCTTT

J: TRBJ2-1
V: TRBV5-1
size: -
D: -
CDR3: CASSLEGNEQSF
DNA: TGCGCCAGCAGCTTGGAAGGAAATGAGCAGTCCTTC

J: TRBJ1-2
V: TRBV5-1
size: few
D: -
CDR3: CASSLEEGGGYTF
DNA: TGCGCCAGCAGCTTGGAGGAGGGTGGAGGCTACACCTTC

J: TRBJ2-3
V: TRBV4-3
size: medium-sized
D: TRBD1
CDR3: CASSQDLTGTGRTSTDTQYF
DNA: TGCGCCAGCAGCCAAGATTTGACCGGGACAGGGAGAACTTCCACAGATACGCAGTATTTT

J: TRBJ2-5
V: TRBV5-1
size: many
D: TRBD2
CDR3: CASSVSGGSGETQYF
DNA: TGCGCCAGCAGTGTAAGCGGGGGCTCGGGAGAGACCCAGTACTTC

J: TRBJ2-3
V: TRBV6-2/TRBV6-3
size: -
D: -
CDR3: CASSYRETDTQYF
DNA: TGTGCCAGCAGTTACCGAGAGACAGATACGCAGTATTTT

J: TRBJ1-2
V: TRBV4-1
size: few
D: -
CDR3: CASRRGPGQAPNGYTF
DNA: TGCGCCAGCAGGCGGGGTCCTGGGCAGGCGCCAAATGGCTACACCTTC

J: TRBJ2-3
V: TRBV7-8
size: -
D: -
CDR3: CASSFGGWTDTQYF
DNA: TGTGCCAGCAGCTTTGGGGGCTGGACAGATACGCAGTATTTT

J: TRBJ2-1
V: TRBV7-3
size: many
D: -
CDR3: CASSLTGGSSYNEQFF
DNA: TGTGCCAGCAGCTTAACAGGCGGTAGCTCCTACAATGAGCAGTTCTTC

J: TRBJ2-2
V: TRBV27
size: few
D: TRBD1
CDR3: CASDRTGGFGELFF
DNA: TGTGCCAGCGATAGGACAGGGGGCTTCGGGGAGCTGTTTTTT

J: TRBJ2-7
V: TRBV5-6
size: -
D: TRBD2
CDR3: CASSGTSGRSEQYF
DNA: TGTGCCAGCAGCGGGACTAGCGGGAGATCCGAGCAGTACTTC

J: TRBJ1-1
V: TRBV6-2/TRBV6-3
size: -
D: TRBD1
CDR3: CASRSPGGWNTEAFF
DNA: TGTGCCAGCAGGAGCCCAGGGGGCTGGAACACTGAAGCTTTCTTT

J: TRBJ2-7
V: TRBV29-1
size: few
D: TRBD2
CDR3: CSVMTSGAGGPQVLHEQYF
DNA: TGCAGCGTAATGACTAGTGGAGCGGGAGGGCCTCAAGTGTTACACGAGCAGTACTTC

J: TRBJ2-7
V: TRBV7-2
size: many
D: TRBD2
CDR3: CASSLELAGGPRYEQYF
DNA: TGTGCCAGCAGCTTAGAACTAGCGGGAGGGCCCCGTTACGAGCAGTACTTC

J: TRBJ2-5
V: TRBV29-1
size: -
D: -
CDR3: CSVVGGRGETQYF
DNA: TGCAGCGTTGTAGGGGGGCGGGGAGAGACCCAGTACTTC

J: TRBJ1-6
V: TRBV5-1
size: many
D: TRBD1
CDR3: CASRSGTGDVLLRDSPLHF
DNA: TGCGCCAGCAGATCCGGGACAGGGGACGTGTTGTTACGGGATTCACCCCTCCACTTT

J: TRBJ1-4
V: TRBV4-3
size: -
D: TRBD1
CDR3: CASSRGSDRWDVKLFF
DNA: TGCGCCAGCAGCCGGGGCTCGGACAGGTGGGATGTAAAACTGTTTTTT

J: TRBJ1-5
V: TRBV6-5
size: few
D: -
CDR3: CASSPGPNQPQHF
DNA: TGTGCCAGCAGTCCGGGACCCAATCAGCCCCAGCATTTT

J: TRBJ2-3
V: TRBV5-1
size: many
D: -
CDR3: CASSLGRPSTDTQYF
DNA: TGCGCCAGCAGCTTGGGACGGCCTAGCACAGATACGCAGTATTTT

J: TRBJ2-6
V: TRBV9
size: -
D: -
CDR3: CASNPTRLLSGANVLTF
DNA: TGTGCCAGCAACCCGACCCGTCTACTATCTGGGGCCAACGTCCTGACTTTC

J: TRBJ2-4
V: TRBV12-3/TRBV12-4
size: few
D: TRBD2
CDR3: CAGSGRARAKNIQYF
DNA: TGTGCCGGCAGTGGGAGGGCCCGAGCCAAAAACATTCAGTACTTC

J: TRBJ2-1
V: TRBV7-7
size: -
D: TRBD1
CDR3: CASSLGTGVSNEQFF
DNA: TGTGCTAGCAGCTTAGGGACAGGGGTTTCCAATGAGCAGTTCTTC

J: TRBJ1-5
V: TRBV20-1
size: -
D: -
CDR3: CSARVAGTEQPQHF
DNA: TGCAGTGCTAGAGTAGCAGGGACGGAGCAGCCCCAGCATTTT

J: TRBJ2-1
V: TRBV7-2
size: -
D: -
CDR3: CASSFFGQGFYNEQFF
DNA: TGTGCCAGCAGCTTCTTTGGGCAGGGGTTCTACAATGAGCAGTTCTTC

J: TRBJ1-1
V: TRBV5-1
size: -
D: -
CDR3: CASSSDGQNTEAFF
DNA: TGCGCCAGCAGCTCCGACGGACAGAACACTGAAGCTTTCTTT